One sample yielded the 19 T cell receptor beta chains listed below, sequenced in a study of OX40 agonist ivuxolimab in advanced cancers. The repertoire was sequenced with immunoSEQ multiplex PCR; TCRdb's copy has only in-frame clones and lacks some. The data contain 70,000 or so clones, more than 85% of them singletons. The sample in question was CD4+ or CD8+ T cells sorted from blood, obtained in a trial of the OX40 agonist ivuxolimab. These receptors came from an adult with an advanced solid tumor such as melanoma, head and neck, liver or kidney cancer.

This clone has a single count. The chain uses TRBV5-1 and TRBJ2-7, with 10 bases that match TRBD1. Trimming at V came to 4 bases and at J to 6 bases, leaving 7 bases not matched to a gene. The CDR3 has 14 residues. The V gene's germline CDR1 is SGHRS and CDR2 YFSETQ. The CDR3 DNA follows: TGCGCCAGCAGCCAAGGGACAGGGGTGGGCGAGCAGTACTTC. Translating gives CASSQGTGVGEQYF.

This clone was seen once. This rearrangement joins TRBV7-3 to TRBJ2-6; D gene uncertain. In germline, CDR1 is SGHTA, CDR2 FQGTGA. With 4 bases removed from V and 0 bases from J, the gap between germline ends came to 4 bases. CDR3 length: 14 amino acids. CDR3 residues: CASSSRSGANVLTF. In DNA, the CDR3 is TGTGCCAGCAGCTCCCGCTCTGGGGCCAACGTCCTGACTTTC. The whole variable domain, remainder taken from reference TRBV7-3 and TRBJ2-6, is GAGVSQTPSNKVTEKGKYVELRCDPISGHTALYWYRQSLGQGPEFLIYFQGTGAADDSGLPNDRFFAVRPEGSVSTLKIQRTERGDSAVYLCASSSRSGANVLTFGAGSRLTVL.

The chain has TRBV18 and TRBJ2-7, with a possible D match to TRBD1 (6 bases). Germline-derived CDR1 and CDR2 are KGHSH and LQKENI. Trimming pared 1 base from V and 3 bases from J, leaving 7 bases between. CDR3 length: 13 amino acids. The CDR3 sequence is CASSPQTGYEQYF. CDR3 DNA: TGTGCCAGCTCACCACAGACAGGCTACGAGCAGTACTTC.

The genes are TRBV6-1 and TRBJ1-1, with 8 bases identical to TRBD1. CDR1 and CDR2 (germline): MNHNS, SASEGT. This CDR3 comprises 14 residues. Germline trimming cut 1 base from V and 8 bases from J; bases unmatched to any gene: 6. The CDR3 sequence: CASSEVYRGEEAFF. As DNA, the CDR3 is TGTGCCAGCAGTGAAGTATACAGGGGGGAGGAAGCTTTCTTT.

The chain recombines TRBV18 with TRBJ1-5, with D possibly being TRBD1 (6 bases). There are 14 residues in the CDR3. V lost 5 bases and J 6 bases, leaving 14 bases between the germline ends. The germline gives CDR1 KGHSH, CDR2 LQKENI. Here the CDR3 DNA reads TGTGCCAGCTCATCTTCTGGGGGGGCTCAGCCCCAGCATTTT. Protein product: CASSSSGGAQPQHF.

This clone was seen only a few times. J is TRBJ2-1 and V is TRBV10-2; no clear D gene. Germline V gene sequence: CDR1 WSHSY, CDR2 SAAADI. The germline V and J ends were trimmed by 0 bases and 2 bases, with 14 bases remaining between them. The CDR3 length is 17 residues. The DNA of the CDR3 is TGCGCCAGCAGTGAGTCAGCATGGCCTCCCACCTACAATGAGCAGTTCTTC. This sequence encodes CASSESAWPPTYNEQFF.

CDR3 loop: CASSLASGLAVQSAYEQYF. The DNA for the CDR3 is TGTGCCAGCAGCTTAGCGTCGGGACTAGCAGTACAATCAGCCTACGAGCAGTACTTC. This rearrangement joins TRBV7-8 to TRBJ2-7, with 9 bases that match TRBD2. J was trimmed by 2 bases and V by 0 bases; bases with no gene match: 14. The CDR3 length is 19 residues. Germline V gene data show CDR1 as SGHVS and CDR2 as FQNEAQ.

This clone was observed once. The genes are TRBV4-2 and TRBJ2-7; 8 bases match TRBD1. Germline loops: CDR1 LGHNA, CDR2 YNFKEQ. The CDR3 contains 18 residues. The junction had 12 bases not matched to a gene; V was cut back by 1 base and J by 1 base. The CDR3 protein is CASSQGDRTGNNSYEQYF. The CDR3, as DNA: TGTGCCAGCAGCCAAGGTGATCGGACAGGGAATAATTCCTACGAGCAGTACTTC.

V is TRBV9 and J is TRBJ2-1, with D hard to call. The CDR3 contains 14 residues. Between the trimmed V and J ends, which lost 0 bases and 3 bases, there was a span of 7 bases. The germline CDR1 and CDR2 sequences are SGDLS and YYNGEE. The CDR3 loop is CASSVEAVYNEQFF. CDR3 DNA: TGTGCCAGCAGCGTAGAGGCAGTCTACAATGAGCAGTTCTTC.

This rearrangement joins TRBV18 to TRBJ2-3; 8 bases are a match to TRBD2. The CDR3 is made up of 14 amino acids. The V and J ends lost 0 bases and 4 bases, in that order; junction bases with no gene match: 0. Germline V gives CDR1 KGHSH, CDR2 LQKENI. The CDR3 is CASSPPSGADTQYF. Written as DNA, the CDR3 is TGTGCCAGCTCACCACCTAGCGGGGCAGATACGCAGTATTTT.

This rearrangement joins TRBV13 to TRBJ2-1, with 10 bases lining up with TRBD2. CDR1 is PRHDT and CDR2 is FYEKMQ in the germline V gene (reference sequence). The CDR3 covers 16 residues. Trimming at V came to 5 bases and at J to 7 bases, leaving 11 bases not matched to a gene. CDR3 sequence reads: CASSPPWGSGRNEQFF. CDR3 DNA: TGTGCCAGCAGCCCCCCATGGGGTAGCGGGAGGAATGAGCAGTTCTTC.

This clone came up once. The chain couples TRBV23-1 to TRBJ2-6, with D possibly TRBD2 on 6 matching bases. TRBV23-1 is sorted into the ORF group, with uncertain function. The CDR3 extends over 18 amino acids. Trimming removed 8 bases from V and 2 bases from J, with 22 bases in between. CDR3 coding DNA: TGCGCCAGCGGACTACCGGGTCCACCATCCACTGGGGCCAACGTCCTGACTTTC. Amino acid sequence: CASGLPGPPSTGANVLTF.

This clone was detected once. The V gene is TRBV6-5, the J gene TRBJ2-3; possible D gene TRBD2, 5 bases. The germline gives CDR1 MNHEY, CDR2 SVGAGI. Trimming took 0 bases from V and 7 from J, leaving 11 bases between them. The CDR3 contains 14 residues. CDR3 sequence (DNA): TGTGCCAGCAGTTACTCGGTTACGGGAAATACGCAGTATTTT. This gives the protein CASSYSVTGNTQYF.

This rearrangement joins TRBV6-6 to TRBJ2-5, with no clear D. Germline CDR1 reads MNHNY; CDR2 reads SVGAGI (reference sequence). CDR3 length: 15 residues. The V end was cut by 6 bases, the J end by 1 base, with 15 bases between. In nucleotides, the CDR3 is TGTGCCAGCAGCCAGGCGTTGGGTCCCCAAGAGACCCAGTACTTC. Translated, it gives CASSQALGPQETQYF.

The V gene is TRBV10-1, the J gene TRBJ2-7, with 10 bases aligning to TRBD1. Per germline, CDR1 WNHNN and CDR2 SYGVQD (reference sequence). After removal of 5 bases from V and 4 bases from J, the junction contained 5 bases not matched to a gene. This CDR3 is built from 14 residues. This CDR3 reads CASSPRQGAYEQYF. As DNA, the CDR3 is TGCGCCAGCAGTCCAAGACAGGGGGCATACGAGCAGTACTTC.

This sequence joins TRBV7-9 and TRBJ2-5, with a possible D match to TRBD1 (6 bases). The CDR3 length is 13 residues. Germline CDR1 and CDR2: SEHNR and FQNEAQ (reference sequence). V lost 5 bases to trimming and J lost 2 bases, with 9 bases between them. CDR3 residues: CASSRTAQETQYF. The CDR3 nucleotides read TGTGCCAGCAGCAGGACAGCTCAAGAGACCCAGTACTTC.

The chain uses TRBV5-1 and TRBJ2-7, with 8 bases fitting TRBD2. V shed 2 bases, J shed 6 bases, and the junction held 7 bases outside the gene matches. Per the germline V gene, CDR1 is SGHRS and CDR2 is YFSETQ. This CDR3 is built from 14 residues. DNA of the CDR3: TGCGCCAGCAGCTTTAGTCTAGCGGGCCTCGAGCAGTACTTC. Amino acids: CASSFSLAGLEQYF.

The J gene is TRBJ1-5, the V gene TRBV28; D is uncertain. In germline, CDR1 is MDHEN, CDR2 SYDVKM. V was cut by 3 bases and J by 0 bases, with 6 bases left in between. This CDR3 is built from 14 residues. This CDR3 is CASSFDDSNQPQHF. In nucleotides, the CDR3 is TGTGCCAGCAGTTTCGACGATAGCAATCAGCCCCAGCATTTT.

Only a few counts were recorded for this clone. CDR3 bases: TGTGCCAGCAGCTTAGTCGCGGGCGGGAGTCACACCGGGGAGCTGTTTTTT. Translating gives CASSLVAGGSHTGELFF. This chain connects TRBV7-8 to TRBJ2-2, with 7 bases aligning to TRBD2. Trimming cost V 1 base and J 3 bases; bases outside gene matches: 8. The CDR3 is made up of 17 amino acids. Germline lookup yields CDR1 SGHVS and CDR2 FQNEAQ.